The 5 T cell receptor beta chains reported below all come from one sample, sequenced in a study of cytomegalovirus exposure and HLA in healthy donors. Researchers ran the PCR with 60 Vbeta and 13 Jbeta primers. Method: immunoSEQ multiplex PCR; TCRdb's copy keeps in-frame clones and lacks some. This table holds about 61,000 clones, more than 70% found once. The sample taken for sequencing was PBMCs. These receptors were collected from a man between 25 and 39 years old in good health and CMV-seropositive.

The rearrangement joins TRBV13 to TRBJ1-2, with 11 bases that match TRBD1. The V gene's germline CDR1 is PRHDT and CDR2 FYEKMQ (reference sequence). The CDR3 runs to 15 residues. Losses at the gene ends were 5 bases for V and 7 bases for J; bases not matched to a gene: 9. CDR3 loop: CASSIAGQGALGYTF. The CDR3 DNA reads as TGTGCCAGCAGCATAGCCGGACAGGGGGCGCTTGGCTACACCTTC.

CDR3 in amino acids: CASSDNRAGNTGELFF. In DNA form, the CDR3 reads TGTGCCAGCAGCGACAACAGGGCGGGGAACACCGGGGAGCTGTTTTTT. The gene calls are TRBV25-1 and TRBJ2-2, with D tentatively TRBD1 (6 bases). This CDR3 is built from 16 residues. The V end lost 6 bases, the J end lost 1 base, and 15 bases lay between the germline ends. Germline V gene lookup returns CDR1 MGHDK and CDR2 SYGVNS.

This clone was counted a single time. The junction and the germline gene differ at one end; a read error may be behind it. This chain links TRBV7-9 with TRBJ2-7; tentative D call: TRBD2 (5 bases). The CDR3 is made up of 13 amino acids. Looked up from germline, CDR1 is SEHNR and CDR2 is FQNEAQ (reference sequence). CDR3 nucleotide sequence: TGTTCCAGCAGCCTGGAGGCCTCCTACGAGCAGTACTTC. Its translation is CSSSLEASYEQYF.

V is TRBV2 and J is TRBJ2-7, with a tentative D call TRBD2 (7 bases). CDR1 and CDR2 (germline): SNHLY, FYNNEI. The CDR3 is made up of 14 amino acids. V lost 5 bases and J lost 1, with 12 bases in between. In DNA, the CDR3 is TGTGCCAGCAGTACAGGGAGGGGTTCCTACGAGCAGTACTTC. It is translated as CASSTGRGSYEQYF.

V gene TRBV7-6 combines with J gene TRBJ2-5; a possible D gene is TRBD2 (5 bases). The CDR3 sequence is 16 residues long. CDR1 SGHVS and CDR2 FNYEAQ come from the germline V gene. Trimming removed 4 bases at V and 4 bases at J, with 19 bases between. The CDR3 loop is CASSWSTRSLGETQYF. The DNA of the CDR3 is TGTGCCAGCAGCTGGTCCACTAGATCTCTCGGAGAGACCCAGTACTTC.